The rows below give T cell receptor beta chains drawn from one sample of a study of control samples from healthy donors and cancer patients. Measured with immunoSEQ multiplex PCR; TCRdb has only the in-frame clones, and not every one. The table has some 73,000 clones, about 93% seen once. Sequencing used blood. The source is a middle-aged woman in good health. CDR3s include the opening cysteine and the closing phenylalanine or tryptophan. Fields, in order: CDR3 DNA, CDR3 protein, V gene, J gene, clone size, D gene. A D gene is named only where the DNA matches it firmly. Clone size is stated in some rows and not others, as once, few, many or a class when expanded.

TGTGCCAGCAGCCAAGCCGGGACTACCTCCTACGAGCAGTACTTC	CASSQAGTTSYEQYF	TRBV3-1/TRBV3-2	TRBJ2-7	.	TRBD2
TGTGCCACCAGCAGCGAAGACAGGGAAACCGGGGAGCTGTTTTTT	CATSSEDRETGELFF	TRBV15	TRBJ2-2	.	TRBD1
TGTGCCAGCAGTGAACTGGGCATGAACACTGAAGCTTTCTTT	CASSELGMNTEAFF	TRBV2	TRBJ1-1	.	.
TGTGCCAGCAGTGCCTCCTACGAGCAGTACTTC	CASSASYEQYF	TRBV12-3/TRBV12-4	TRBJ2-7	.	.
TGTGCCAGCAGTTACGAGAGGAGGCATGGCACAGATACGCAGTATTTT	CASSYERRHGTDTQYF	TRBV6-6	TRBJ2-3	.	.
TGTGCCAGCAGTTTGGGACAGGGGAACACTGAAGCTTTCTTT	CASSLGQGNTEAFF	TRBV27	TRBJ1-1	once	TRBD1
TGTGCCAGCAGCCCTAAACCAGGGGCTAAGAGGGAGCAGTACTTC	CASSPKPGAKREQYF	TRBV3-1/TRBV3-2	TRBJ2-7	.	.
TGTGCCAGCAGCTTGGTGGGACTAGTTTACAATGAGCAGTTCTTC	CASSLVGLVYNEQFF	TRBV5-4	TRBJ2-1	.	TRBD2
TGTGCCAGTAGTAGGACAGGTCAAGAGACCCAGTACTTC	CASSRTGQETQYF	TRBV19	TRBJ2-5	.	TRBD1
TGTGCCAGCTCCCAGGGGGTCCTTAATTCACCCCTCCACTTT	CASSQGVLNSPLHF	TRBV27	TRBJ1-6	.	TRBD1
TGTGCCAGCAGTTATTCGGGGATGCCTGCCGATGAGCAGTTCTTC	CASSYSGMPADEQFF	TRBV6-5	TRBJ2-1	.	.
TGTGCCAGTAGGGGAGACGAGAAGCAGTACTTC	CASRGDEKQYF	TRBV19	TRBJ2-7	.	.
TGCGCCAGCAGCCAAAGGGTCTCCTACTTCGCTTCCTACGAGCAGTACTTC	CASSQRVSYFASYEQYF	TRBV4-1	TRBJ2-7	once	.
TGTGCCAGCTCGAAGGGACAGAATGAAAAACTGTTTTTT	CASSKGQNEKLFF	TRBV18	TRBJ1-4	.	TRBD1
TGTGCCAGCAGCCATTACCCACCGGGACAGGGTCCCCATGAGCAGTTCTTC	CASSHYPPGQGPHEQFF	TRBV4-2	TRBJ2-1	.	TRBD1
TGCGCCAGCAGCTTGGATCCCGCAGGTGGTTATGGCTACACCTTC	CASSLDPAGGYGYTF	TRBV5-1	TRBJ1-2	.	.
TGTGCCATCAGTGGTGGGACTAGCTCCTACAATGAGCAGTTCTTC	CAISGGTSSYNEQFF	TRBV10-3	TRBJ2-1	.	TRBD2
TGTGCCAGCAGCGCTAGTAGGCAGGGGGCCAGTACGAACTATGGCTACACCTTC	CASSASRQGASTNYGYTF	TRBV9	TRBJ1-2	.	TRBD1
TGTGCCAGTAGTAAGGGGACCTACAATGAGCAGTTCTTC	CASSKGTYNEQFF	TRBV19	TRBJ2-1	.	.
TGTGCCAGCAGTTACGAGGGTCCTGAAGCTTTCTTT	CASSYEGPEAFF	TRBV6-2/TRBV6-3	TRBJ1-1	.	.
TGTGCCAGCAGTGAAATGGCGGCGGCAGGTGGCTACACCTTC	CASSEMAAAGGYTF	TRBV2	TRBJ1-2	.	.
TGTGCCAGCAAAATTATCGGGACCTATGGCTACACCTTC	CASKIIGTYGYTF	TRBV27	TRBJ1-2	.	.
TGTGCCAGCAGCCGGGTCCACTACGAGCAGTACTTC	CASSRVHYEQYF	TRBV7-9	TRBJ2-7	.	.
TGTGCCACCAGCACCCCCGACAGGATCGCCTATGGCTACACCTTC	CATSTPDRIAYGYTF	TRBV15	TRBJ1-2	.	.
TGCAGCGTGGCCACAGGGTCTTATGGCTACACCTTC	CSVATGSYGYTF	TRBV29-1	TRBJ1-2	.	.
TGTGCCAGCAGCCCCGTAGCGGGACAGTATAATTCACCCCTCCACTTT	CASSPVAGQYNSPLHF	TRBV3-1/TRBV3-2	TRBJ1-6	.	TRBD1
TGTGCCAGCAGTGAAAGGGATAGCGGGAGCTCCTACAATGAGCAGTTCTTC	CASSERDSGSSYNEQFF	TRBV2	TRBJ2-1	.	TRBD2
TGTGCCAGAAGTTCTGGGGCGCGGGGCTACACCTTC	CARSSGARGYTF	TRBV5-3	TRBJ1-2	.	.
TGTGCCAGCAGTGAATATCGGGGGGTGTCCTTGGCTGAAGCTTTCTTT	CASSEYRGVSLAEAFF	TRBV25-1	TRBJ1-1	.	.
TGTGCCAGCAGCGGGACTAGCGGGGGCCTCAGGGATACGCAGTATTTT	CASSGTSGGLRDTQYF	TRBV7-2	TRBJ2-3	.	TRBD2
TGTGCCAGCAGTCGATCGAAGGCAACTAATGAAAAACTGTTTTTT	CASSRSKATNEKLFF	TRBV2	TRBJ1-4	.	.
TGTGCCAGCAGTCGGGACAGCTTCTACGAGCAGTACTTC	CASSRDSFYEQYF	TRBV12-3/TRBV12-4	TRBJ2-7	.	TRBD1
TGTGCCAGCAGTTCTGTCCGGGACAGAGATGAAAAACTGTTTTTT	CASSSVRDRDEKLFF	TRBV27	TRBJ1-4	.	TRBD1
TGTGCCAGCAGCTTACAGGGTGGGGCCGGCTCCTACGAGCAGTACTTC	CASSLQGGAGSYEQYF	TRBV7-9	TRBJ2-7	once	.
TGTGCCAGCAGCTTTCCGGTTAGCGGGGGGGTCTACGAGCAGTACTTC	CASSFPVSGGVYEQYF	TRBV7-2	TRBJ2-7	.	TRBD2
TGTGCCAGCAGTGATGAGACAGGGGCGCCCAATGAGCAGTTCTTC	CASSDETGAPNEQFF	TRBV6-1	TRBJ2-1	.	TRBD1
TGTGCCAGCAGTTTATCCCAGGGAAATTGGGGCACTGAAGCTTTCTTT	CASSLSQGNWGTEAFF	TRBV28	TRBJ1-1	.	.
TGTGCCAGCTCCCCCCGGGGCAGCTCTGGAAACACCATATATTTT	CASSPRGSSGNTIYF	TRBV18	TRBJ1-3	.	.
TGTGCCAGCAGTTATTATCCAGGATCCGATCAGCCCCAGCATTTT	CASSYYPGSDQPQHF	TRBV6-5	TRBJ1-5	once	.
TGTGCCAGCAGCGGACTTCAGTACCAAGAGACCCAGTACTTC	CASSGLQYQETQYF	TRBV5-8	TRBJ2-5	.	.
TGTGCCACCAGCAGAGATGTGCTAGCGGGAGGCGAGCAGTACTTC	CATSRDVLAGGEQYF	TRBV15	TRBJ2-7	.	TRBD2
TGTGCCAGTATGGGTGACATGAACACTGAAGCTTTCTTT	CASMGDMNTEAFF	TRBV19	TRBJ1-1	.	.
TGTGCCAGCAGCCAAGTACTAGCGGGGGGAACCAGGTCAGATACGCAGTATTTT	CASSQVLAGGTRSDTQYF	TRBV4-2	TRBJ2-3	.	TRBD2
TGTGCCAGCAGTTTTATGGCTAGCGGGAGTCACGAGCAGTACTTC	CASSFMASGSHEQYF	TRBV27	TRBJ2-7	.	TRBD2
TGTGCCAGCAGCTCCGGTAGCGGTTGGGGGAATGAGCAGTTCTTC	CASSSGSGWGNEQFF	TRBV7-2	TRBJ2-1	.	.
TGTGCCACCAGCAGAGAGAGCTCCTATAATTCACCCCTCCACTTT	CATSRESSYNSPLHF	TRBV15	TRBJ1-6	once	.
TGTGCCAGCCTTCCCCCCACCGGGGGTGAAAAACTGTTTTTT	CASLPPTGGEKLFF	TRBV28	TRBJ1-4	few	.
TGTGCCAGCGTTTTGGGACAGGGATGGGATGAGCAGTTCTTC	CASVLGQGWDEQFF	TRBV11-2	TRBJ2-1	.	TRBD1
TGTGCCAGCAGCCTCCACAAAGACTCCTACGAGCAGTACTTC	CASSLHKDSYEQYF	TRBV4-2	TRBJ2-7	.	.
TGTGCCTGGATCCCCACCGGGACCCTTTCTGGAAACACCATATATTTT	CAWIPTGTLSGNTIYF	TRBV30	TRBJ1-3	.	.
TGCGCCAGCAGCCCGGGGACAGGGGGAGCTTTCTTT	CASSPGTGGAFF	TRBV4-1	TRBJ1-1	.	TRBD1
TGCGCCAGCAGCCAAGATGGGGCGAGCAATCAGCCCCAGCATTTT	CASSQDGASNQPQHF	TRBV4-3	TRBJ1-5	.	.
TGCGCCAGCAGTGAGAATTCTGAAGATACGCAGTATTTT	CASSENSEDTQYF	TRBV10-2	TRBJ2-3	.	.
TGTGCCAGCAGCTTAGGCCAGCGGGGCCCCTACAATGAGCAGTTCTTC	CASSLGQRGPYNEQFF	TRBV11-2	TRBJ2-1	few	TRBD2
TGTGCCAGTAGGTTGGGGGGGGCCTCGTCATACAATGAGCAGTTCTTC	CASRLGGASSYNEQFF	TRBV19	TRBJ2-1	.	.